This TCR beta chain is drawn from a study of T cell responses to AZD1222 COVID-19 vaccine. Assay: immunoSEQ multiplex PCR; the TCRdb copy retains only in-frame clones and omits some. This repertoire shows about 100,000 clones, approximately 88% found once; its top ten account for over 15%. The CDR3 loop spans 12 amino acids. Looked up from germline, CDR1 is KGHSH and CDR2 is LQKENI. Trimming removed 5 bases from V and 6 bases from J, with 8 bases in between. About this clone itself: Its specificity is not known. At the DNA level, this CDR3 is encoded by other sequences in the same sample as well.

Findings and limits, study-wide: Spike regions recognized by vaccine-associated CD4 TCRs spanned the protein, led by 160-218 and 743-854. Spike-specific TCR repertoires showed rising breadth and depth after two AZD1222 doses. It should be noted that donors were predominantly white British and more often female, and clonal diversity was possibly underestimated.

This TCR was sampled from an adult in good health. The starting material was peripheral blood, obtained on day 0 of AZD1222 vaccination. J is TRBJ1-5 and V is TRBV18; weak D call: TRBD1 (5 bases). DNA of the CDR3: TGTGCCAGCTCATCAGGGTCTCAGCCCCAGCATTTT. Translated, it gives CASSSGSQPQHF.